This TCR beta chain derives from a study of cytomegalovirus exposure and HLA in healthy donors. About the research overall: Roughly 86 million unique TCRs from HLA-typed donors made up an early data release.

Germline CDR1 is LNHNV and CDR2 is YYDKDF (reference sequence). Germline trimming cut 5 bases from V and 3 bases from J; bases unmatched to any gene: 7. The CDR3 is 16 residues long. PCR employed 60 Vbeta and 13 Jbeta primers. TCRdb's table, derived via immunoSEQ multiplex PCR, lists solely in-frame clones and lacks some. The data contain 90,000 to 150,000 clones, roughly 9% of them singletons. This clone was observed at least ten times. Antigen: not known. Study-wide results and caveats: The listing of roughly 160 TCR beta chains classed them as cytomegalovirus-associated.

The TCR was taken from a woman aged 40-49 years in good health and CMV-seropositive. This chain links TRBV15 with TRBJ1-3; 10 bases align to TRBD1. The sequenced material came from PBMCs. The CDR3, as DNA: TGTGCCACCAGCCCTGACAGGGGGCCAAGTGGAAACACCATATATTTT. Translating it yields CATSPDRGPSGNTIYF.